This TCR beta chain comes out of a study of T cell responses to AZD1222 COVID-19 vaccine (dated by TCRdb to 2020 to 2022). With regard to the full study: A total of 233 trial participants underwent TCR sequencing, of whom some 210 received two doses of AZD1222 and about 25 received two doses of the MenACWY control vaccine. Trial participants were enrolled by age into subgroups of 18-55, 56-69 and 70-plus years, and roughly 150, 30 and 60 TCR-sequenced participants, respectively, were included in these subgroups.

From the cysteine through the phenylalanine, the CDR3 covers 14 amino acids. The read is trimmed to its CDR3 DNA, 42 bases read in frame from base 1. Trimming removed 2 bases from V and 6 bases from J, leaving 13 bases between the germline ends. CDR1 MNHEY and CDR2 SVGAGI were looked up in the germline V gene. The intended sense of this specimen's time point label: sample from adult after SARS-CoV-2 infection, after symptom onset. A couple of convalescent COVID-19 patients, sampled after symptom onset from adults with prior SARS-CoV-2 infection, were also TCR-sequenced for comparison. Overall results and qualifications from the work: Participants were mostly white British, with more females than males. The authors suggested clonal diversity may have been underestimated. Reportedly, close to half of the unique spike-specific TCRs recognized epitopes lying outside the regions that are mutated in the B.1.351 and B.1.1.7 variants. The vaccine-associated CD4 TCRs covered the entire spike protein, and the dominant responses fell in regions 160-218 and 743-854. Because no day 14 peak-response samples were available, repertoires were characterized only after the peak T cell response. Conclusions about previously exposed vaccinees were limited because only 5 or 6 AZD1222 recipients were SARS-CoV-2 seropositive at baseline. The 56-69-year group was small, and its depth increase did not reach significance, likely because of low power. A significant rise in spike-specific TCR breadth and depth was observed after two AZD1222 doses relative to day 0 and relative to MenACWY recipients.

A word on this clone: Its antigen is not yet known. Base-call qualities are not available, and no considerably larger clone is one nucleotide away.

The CDR3 regions of human TCRbeta chains were analyzed by immunosequencing. Turning to the authors' computational methods: TCRs in the repertoires were compared against a reference library of SARS-CoV-2-specific TCRs that had been generated with the MIRA antigen-specificity platform. Breadth was defined as the fraction of unique TCRs that were SARS-CoV-2-associated, and depth was defined as the fraction of total T cells that were SARS-CoV-2-associated. Each spike-specific TCR was assigned to its reactive spike region and to a CD4 or CD8 class using the MIRA data. Log10-transformed breadth and depth values were compared by one-way ANOVA with Sidak's multiple comparisons tests. Here the immuneACCESS table is served through TCRdb, limited to in-frame sequences with V and J called. Missing clones are a known gap in these copies; in checked studies unresolved V genes cover under half, and the rest lacks a known reason. The DNA gave D and trimming, while V, J and clone size come from that table. The sample data list about 140,000 clones, and about 92% of these were observed just once. Roughly an eighth of the sample goes to the ten largest clones.

The receptor was isolated from an adult who had recovered from COVID-19. This sequence uses TRBV6-5 and TRBJ1-1; perhaps TRBD1 is the D gene, with 6 bases matching. The source material was peripheral blood, sampled after recovery from COVID-19. The CDR3 protein: CASSYVGGLAEAFF. DNA sequence: TGTGCCAGCAGTTACGTTGGGGGGCTGGCTGAAGCTTTCTTT.